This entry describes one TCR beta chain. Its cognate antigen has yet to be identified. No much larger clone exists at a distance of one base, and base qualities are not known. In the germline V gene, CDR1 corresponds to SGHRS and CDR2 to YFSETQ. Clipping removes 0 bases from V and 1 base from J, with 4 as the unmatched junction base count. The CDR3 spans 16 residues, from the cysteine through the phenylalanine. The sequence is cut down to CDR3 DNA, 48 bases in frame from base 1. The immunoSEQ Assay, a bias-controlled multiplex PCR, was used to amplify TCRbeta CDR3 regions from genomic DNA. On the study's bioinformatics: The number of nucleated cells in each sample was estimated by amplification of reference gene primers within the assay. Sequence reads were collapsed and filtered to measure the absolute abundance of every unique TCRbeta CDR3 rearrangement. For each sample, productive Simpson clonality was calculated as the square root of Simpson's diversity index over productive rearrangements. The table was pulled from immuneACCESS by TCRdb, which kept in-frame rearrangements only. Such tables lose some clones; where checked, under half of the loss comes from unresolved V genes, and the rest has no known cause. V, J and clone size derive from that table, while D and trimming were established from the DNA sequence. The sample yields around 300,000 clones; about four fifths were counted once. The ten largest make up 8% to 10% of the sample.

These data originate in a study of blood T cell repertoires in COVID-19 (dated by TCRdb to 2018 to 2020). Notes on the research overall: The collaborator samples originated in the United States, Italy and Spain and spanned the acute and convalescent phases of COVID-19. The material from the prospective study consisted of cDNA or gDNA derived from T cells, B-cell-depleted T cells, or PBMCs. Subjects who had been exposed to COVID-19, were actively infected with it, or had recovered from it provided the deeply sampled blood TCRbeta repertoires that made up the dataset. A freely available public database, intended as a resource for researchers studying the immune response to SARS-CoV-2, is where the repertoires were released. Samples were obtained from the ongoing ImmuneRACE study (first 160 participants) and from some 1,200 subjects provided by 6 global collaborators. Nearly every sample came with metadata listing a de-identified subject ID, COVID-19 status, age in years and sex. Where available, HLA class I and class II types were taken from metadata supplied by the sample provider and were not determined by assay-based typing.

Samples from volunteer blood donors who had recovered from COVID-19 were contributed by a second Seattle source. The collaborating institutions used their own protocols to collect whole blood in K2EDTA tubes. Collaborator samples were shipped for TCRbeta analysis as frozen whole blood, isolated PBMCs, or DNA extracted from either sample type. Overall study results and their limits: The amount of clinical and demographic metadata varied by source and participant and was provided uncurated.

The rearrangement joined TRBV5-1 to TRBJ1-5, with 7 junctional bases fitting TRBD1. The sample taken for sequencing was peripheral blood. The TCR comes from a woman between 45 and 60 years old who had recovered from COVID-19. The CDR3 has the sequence CASSLGGGGSNQPQHF. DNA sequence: TGCGCCAGCAGCTTGGGAGGGGGCGGGAGCAATCAGCCCCAGCATTTT. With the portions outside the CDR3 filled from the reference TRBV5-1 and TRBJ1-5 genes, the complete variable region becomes KAGVTQTPRYLIKTRGQQVTLSCSPISGHRSVSWYQQTPGQGLQFLFEYFSETQRNKGNFPGRFSGRQFSNSRSEMNVSTLELGDSALYLCASSLGGGGSNQPQHFGDGTRLSIL.